This TCR beta chain is drawn from a study of blood T cell repertoires in COVID-19. Trimming removed 1 base from V and 2 bases from J; junction bases left unmatched: 8. This CDR3 comprises 17 residues. Germline CDR1 SEHNR, CDR2 FQNEAQ (reference sequence). Only in-frame clones appear in the TCRdb table, and some are missing; sequencing was by immunoSEQ multiplex PCR. The profile shows 200,000 or so clones, 80% to 85% of them singletons. The receptor's source is a woman aged 55-75 years with acute or convalescent COVID-19. The V call is TRBV7-9, the J call TRBJ2-3; 8 bases map to TRBD1. The sample comprised peripheral blood. This CDR3 is CASSLGLTGDITDTQYF. CDR3 DNA: TGTGCCAGCAGCTTAGGTTTGACAGGGGACATCACAGATACGCAGTATTTT.